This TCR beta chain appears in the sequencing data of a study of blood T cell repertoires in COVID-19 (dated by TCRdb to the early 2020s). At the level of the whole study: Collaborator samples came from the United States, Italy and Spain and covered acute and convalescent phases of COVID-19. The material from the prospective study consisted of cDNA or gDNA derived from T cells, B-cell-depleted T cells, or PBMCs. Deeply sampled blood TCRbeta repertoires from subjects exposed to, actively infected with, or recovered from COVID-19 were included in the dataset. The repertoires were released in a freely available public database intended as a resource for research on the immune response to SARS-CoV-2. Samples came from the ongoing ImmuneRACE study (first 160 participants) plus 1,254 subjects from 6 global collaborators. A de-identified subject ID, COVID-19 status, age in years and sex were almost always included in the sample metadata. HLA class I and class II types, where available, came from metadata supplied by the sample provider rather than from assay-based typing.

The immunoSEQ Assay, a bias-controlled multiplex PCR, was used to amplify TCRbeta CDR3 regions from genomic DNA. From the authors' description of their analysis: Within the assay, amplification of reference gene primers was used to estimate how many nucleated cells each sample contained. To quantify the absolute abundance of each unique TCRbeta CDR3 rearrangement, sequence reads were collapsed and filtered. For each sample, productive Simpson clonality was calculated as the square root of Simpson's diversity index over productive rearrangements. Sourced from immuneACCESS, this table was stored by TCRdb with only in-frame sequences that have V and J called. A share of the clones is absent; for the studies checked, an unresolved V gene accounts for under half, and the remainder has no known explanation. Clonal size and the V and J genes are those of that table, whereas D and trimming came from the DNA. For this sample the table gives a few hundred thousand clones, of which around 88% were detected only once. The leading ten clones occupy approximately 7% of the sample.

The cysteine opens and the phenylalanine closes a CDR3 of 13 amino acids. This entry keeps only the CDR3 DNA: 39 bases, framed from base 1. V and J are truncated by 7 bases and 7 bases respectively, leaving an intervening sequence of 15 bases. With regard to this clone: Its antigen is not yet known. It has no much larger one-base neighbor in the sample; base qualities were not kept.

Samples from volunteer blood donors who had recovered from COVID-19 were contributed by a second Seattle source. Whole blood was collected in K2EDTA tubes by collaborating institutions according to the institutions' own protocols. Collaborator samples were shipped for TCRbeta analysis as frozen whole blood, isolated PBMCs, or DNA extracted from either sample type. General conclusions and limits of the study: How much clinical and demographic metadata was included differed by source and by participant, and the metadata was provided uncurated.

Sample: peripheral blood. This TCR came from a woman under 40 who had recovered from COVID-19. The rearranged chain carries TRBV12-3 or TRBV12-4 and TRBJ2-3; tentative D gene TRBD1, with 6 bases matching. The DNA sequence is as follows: TGTGCCAGCACCGTCGAGGACAGTCATACGCAGTATTTT. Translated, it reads CASTVEDSHTQYF.